These 4 T cell receptor beta chains originate from one sample sequenced in a study of cytomegalovirus exposure and HLA in healthy donors. The repertoire was sequenced with immunoSEQ multiplex PCR; TCRdb's copy has only in-frame clones and lacks some. The sample yields 120,000 or so clones, 86% seen once. The specimen sequenced was PBMCs. These TCRs come from a man aged 18 to 30 in good health and CMV-seronegative.

CDR3 protein: CASSPPTGLDEQFF. CDR3 nucleotide sequence: TGTGCCAGCAGCCCCCCGACAGGGTTGGATGAGCAGTTCTTC. The rearrangement joins TRBV5-4 to TRBJ2-1; 7 nucleotides match TRBD1. The CDR3 has 14 residues. The trim removed 4 bases at V and 8 bases at J, leaving 9 bases unmatched. Germline V CDR1 and CDR2: SGHNT, YYREEE (reference sequence).

The chain joins TRBV5-1 to TRBJ2-5, with 9 bases lining up with TRBD1. The ends lost 1 base at V and 5 bases at J; junction bases unmatched: 12. The V gene's germline CDR1 is SGHRS and CDR2 YFSETQ. The CDR3 has 17 residues. This chain's CDR3 is CASSLRAPGQGYETQYF. CDR3 bases: TGCGCCAGCAGCTTGCGCGCCCCGGGACAGGGCTATGAGACCCAGTACTTC.

This chain links TRBV30 with TRBJ1-6; 10 nucleotides line up with TRBD1. After removal of 3 bases from V and 10 bases from J, the junction contained 3 bases not matched to a gene. The CDR3 is 13 amino acids. Germline CDR1 reads GTSNPN; CDR2 reads SVGIG (reference sequence). The CDR3 sequence: CAWRGTGESPLHF. In DNA, the CDR3 is TGTGCCTGGAGAGGGACAGGGGAATCACCCCTCCACTTT.

The CDR3 DNA is TGTGCCAGCAGCCCGGGACTCTCTGGCTACACCTTC. Amino acid sequence: CASSPGLSGYTF. The genes are TRBV7-9 and TRBJ1-2, with TRBD1 as a possible D gene (5 bases). Germline CDR1 reads SEHNR; CDR2 reads FQNEAQ (reference sequence). V was pared by 5 bases and J by 7 bases, with 11 bases between. This CDR3 has 12 residues.